The 19 T cell receptor beta chains below all came from one sample that was sequenced in a study of T cell changes during pregnancy in multiple sclerosis. Only in-frame clones appear in the TCRdb table, and some are missing; sequencing was by immunoSEQ multiplex PCR. The sample shows roughly 29,000 clones, 85% to 95% of them seen only once. The material sequenced was CD8+ T cells from peripheral blood mononuclear cells, taken before pregnancy. The source of these receptors is a female donor with multiple sclerosis, enrolled in a pregnancy study.

V gene TRBV5-4 combines with J gene TRBJ2-7, with D maybe TRBD1 (5 bases). CDR3 length: 12 residues. Between the trimmed V and J ends, which lost 2 bases and 9 bases, there was a span of 12 bases. Looked up from germline, CDR1 is SGHNT and CDR2 is YYREEE (reference sequence). CDR3 coding DNA: TGTGCCAGCAGCTTTGGTAGTACAGGGCAGTACTTC. Amino acid sequence: CASSFGSTGQYF.

The table lists this clone with a count of one. CDR3 DNA: TGTGCCAGCAGTTCTCTCCGACTCTCTGGGGCCAACGTCCTGACTTTC. Protein: CASSSLRLSGANVLTF. The genes are TRBV27 and TRBJ2-6; D is uncertain. This CDR3 contains 16 residues. Trimming shortened V by 4 bases and J by 0 bases, and 10 bases separated the two germline ends. Germline V gives CDR1 MNHEY, CDR2 SMNVEV (reference sequence).

The J gene is TRBJ1-5, the V gene TRBV7-9, with D perhaps TRBD1 (6 bases). Trimming pared 2 bases from V and 7 bases from J, leaving 12 bases between. Germline V CDR1 and CDR2: SEHNR, FQNEAQ (reference sequence). There are 14 residues in the CDR3. The CDR3 region has the DNA TGTGCCAGCAGCTTACCTGGACAGAAGCAGCCCCAGCATTTT. Protein sequence: CASSLPGQKQPQHF.

The rearrangement uses TRBV6-6 and TRBJ2-1; 8 nucleotides line up with TRBD2. V was pared by 5 bases and J by 8 bases, with 8 bases of the junction left unmatched. Germline CDR1 and CDR2: MNHNY and SVGAGI (reference sequence). The CDR3 sequence is 14 residues long. The CDR3 spells CASSSGRGTDEQFF. CDR3 DNA: TGTGCCAGCAGTAGCGGGAGAGGGACGGATGAGCAGTTCTTC.

The CDR3 reads CASSTSATYNEQFF. CDR3 sequence (DNA): TGTGCCAGCTCCACTAGCGCGACCTACAATGAGCAGTTCTTC. The V and J genes are TRBV27 and TRBJ2-1; 7 positions match TRBD2. Germline V gene sequence: CDR1 MNHEY, CDR2 SMNVEV (reference sequence). The trim removed 8 bases at V and 2 bases at J, leaving 6 bases unmatched. This CDR3 region has 14 residues.

By share, this clone counts as medium-sized. The rearrangement links TRBV7-9 to TRBJ2-1; 9 bases are a match to TRBD2. Looked up from germline, CDR1 is SEHNR and CDR2 is FQNEAQ (reference sequence). Losses at the gene ends were 5 bases for V and 6 bases for J; bases not matched to a gene: 14. The CDR3 contains 17 residues. Written as DNA, the CDR3 is TGTGCCAGCAGCCAAGGGGGGCTAGCGGGATCCCGCAATGAGCAGTTCTTC. Translating gives CASSQGGLAGSRNEQFF. The full variable domain, rest sourced from reference TRBV7-9 and TRBJ2-1, is DTGVSQNPRHKITKRGQNVTFRCDPISEHNRLYWYRQTLGQGPEFLTYFQNEAQLEKSRLLSDRFSAERPKGSFSTLEIQRTEQGDSAMYLCASSQGGLAGSRNEQFFGPGTRLTVL.

The chain has TRBV27 and TRBJ1-5; D is perhaps TRBD1 (6 bases). The V end was cut by 9 bases, the J end by 2 bases, with 8 bases between. Germline V gene data show CDR1 as MNHEY and CDR2 as SMNVEV (reference sequence). The CDR3 covers 12 residues. The CDR3 DNA reads as TGTGCCAGTCGGACAGGCAATCAGCCCCAGCATTTT. This sequence encodes CASRTGNQPQHF.

This clone appeared once. V is TRBV6-1 and J is TRBJ2-3; D may be TRBD2 (6 bases). V was pared by 2 bases and J by 4 bases, with 16 bases between. The germline gives CDR1 MNHNS, CDR2 SASEGT. The CDR3 has 16 residues. CDR3 bases: TGTGCCAGCAGTGAATGGACGGGGGTTGGCGCAGATACGCAGTATTTT. Protein sequence: CASSEWTGVGADTQYF.

The genes are TRBV7-9 and TRBJ1-5, with 8 bases that match TRBD1. This CDR3 is 15 amino acids long. V lost 5 bases, J lost 4 bases, and 7 bases stayed unmatched. Per germline, CDR1 SEHNR and CDR2 FQNEAQ (reference sequence). The CDR3 bases are TGTGCCAGCAGCGTCGGACAGGGTATTAATCAGCCCCAGCATTTT. Residues: CASSVGQGINQPQHF.

The gene calls are TRBV5-1 and TRBJ2-1; 9 nucleotides align to TRBD1. In germline, CDR1 is SGHRS, CDR2 YFSETQ. This CDR3 has 19 residues. Trimming cost V 4 bases and J 6 bases; bases outside gene matches: 20. The CDR3 DNA follows: TGCGCCAGCAGCGCCGGGACAGGGTCGGAGCGGAGGGGCTCCAATGAGCAGTTCTTC. Amino acid sequence: CASSAGTGSERRGSNEQFF.

The V call is TRBV29-1, the J call TRBJ2-7, with TRBD2 identical over 9 bases. This CDR3 region has 14 residues. Germline CDR1 reads SQVTM; CDR2 reads ANQGSEA. Trimming took 3 bases from V and 1 from J; bases not matched to a gene: 4. This chain's CDR3 is CSVEGLAGSYEQYF. In DNA form, the CDR3 reads TGCAGCGTTGAGGGGCTAGCGGGGTCCTACGAGCAGTACTTC.

This CDR3 is CASSLGGQGIPEFWTEAFF. CDR3 nucleotides: TGCGCCAGCAGCTTGGGGGGACAGGGGATTCCCGAGTTCTGGACTGAAGCTTTCTTT. This chain links TRBV5-1 with TRBJ1-1; 10 nucleotides agree with TRBD1. This CDR3 contains 19 residues. In germline, CDR1 is SGHRS, CDR2 YFSETQ. J lost 5 bases, V lost 0 bases, and 16 bases had no gene match. The whole variable domain, filled in from reference TRBV5-1 and TRBJ1-1, reads KAGVTQTPRYLIKTRGQQVTLSCSPISGHRSVSWYQQTPGQGLQFLFEYFSETQRNKGNFPGRFSGRQFSNSRSEMNVSTLELGDSALYLCASSLGGQGIPEFWTEAFFGQGTRLTVV.

Of note for this clone: One junction end disagrees with the germline gene, perhaps due to a read error. J is TRBJ2-1 and V is TRBV7-6; tentative D call: TRBD1 (6 bases). The CDR3 has 13 residues. Germline values: CDR1 SGHVS, CDR2 FNYEAQ. The CDR3 nucleotides are TGTGCCGGCAGCCCACAGGGATACAATGAGCAGTTCTTC. It specifies CAGSPQGYNEQFF.

The chain is built from TRBV30 and TRBJ1-3; D unclear. The CDR3 has 17 amino acids. The germline CDR1 and CDR2 sequences are GTSNPN and SVGIG (reference sequence). Trimming took off 0 bases at V and 1 base at J, with 16 bases between the two ends. The DNA of the CDR3 is TGTGCCTGGAGTGTAGAGTGGTTTACCCCTTCTGGAAACACCATATATTTT. This codes for CAWSVEWFTPSGNTIYF.

This chain uses TRBV27 with TRBJ1-2, with TRBD1 matching 7 bases. The germline V gene encodes CDR1 MNHEY and CDR2 SMNVEV (reference sequence). The CDR3 consists of 15 residues. V shed 4 bases and J 2 bases; nucleotides not matched to a gene: 7. The DNA for the CDR3 is TGTGCCAGCAGTTATACAGGGGCTTGGAACTATGGCTACACCTTC. Translating gives CASSYTGAWNYGYTF.

V gene TRBV4-1 combines with J gene TRBJ2-7; 7 bases line up with TRBD2. Germline V gene data show CDR1 as MGHRA and CDR2 as YSYEKL. The trim removed 2 bases at V and 2 bases at J, leaving 3 bases unmatched. CDR3 length equals 14 residues. The CDR3 here is CASSQPGLTYEQYF. CDR3 nucleotide sequence: TGCGCCAGCAGCCAACCGGGACTAACCTACGAGCAGTACTTC.

This sequence joins TRBV30 and TRBJ2-1; TRBD1 matches at 9 bases. The CDR3 has 14 residues. Germline CDR1 reads GTSNPN; CDR2 reads SVGIG (reference sequence). J lost 1 base, V lost 8 bases, and 6 bases had no gene match. CDR3 protein: CAVGTGRSYNEQFF. The CDR3 DNA is TGTGCCGTGGGGACAGGGCGTTCCTACAATGAGCAGTTCTTC.

The gene calls are TRBV5-4 and TRBJ2-4; 7 nucleotides agree with TRBD1. The germline V gene encodes CDR1 SGHNT and CDR2 YYREEE (reference sequence). The CDR3 is 16 residues long. The trim removed 1 base at V and 2 bases at J, leaving 6 bases unmatched. The CDR3 DNA reads as TGTGCCAGCAGCTTGAGAGGGGGCGGGTCCAAAAACATTCAGTACTTC. Translated: CASSLRGGGSKNIQYF. Drawing the rest from reference TRBV5-4 and TRBJ2-4, the complete variable domain is ETGVTQSPTHLIKTRGQQVTLRCSSQSGHNTVSWYQQALGQGPQFIFQYYREEENGRGNFPPRFSGLQFPNYSSELNVNALELDDSALYLCASSLRGGGSKNIQYFGAGTRLSVL.

The CDR3 here is CASSLAGGTHEQYF. The CDR3 coding sequence is TGTGCCAGCAGCTTAGCGGGGGGGACCCACGAGCAGTACTTC. The chain has TRBV7-6 and TRBJ2-7; 7 bases agree with TRBD2. The CDR3 is 14 amino acids. Per the germline V gene, CDR1 is SGHVS and CDR2 is FNYEAQ. J lost 5 bases, V lost 0 bases, and 4 bases had no gene match.